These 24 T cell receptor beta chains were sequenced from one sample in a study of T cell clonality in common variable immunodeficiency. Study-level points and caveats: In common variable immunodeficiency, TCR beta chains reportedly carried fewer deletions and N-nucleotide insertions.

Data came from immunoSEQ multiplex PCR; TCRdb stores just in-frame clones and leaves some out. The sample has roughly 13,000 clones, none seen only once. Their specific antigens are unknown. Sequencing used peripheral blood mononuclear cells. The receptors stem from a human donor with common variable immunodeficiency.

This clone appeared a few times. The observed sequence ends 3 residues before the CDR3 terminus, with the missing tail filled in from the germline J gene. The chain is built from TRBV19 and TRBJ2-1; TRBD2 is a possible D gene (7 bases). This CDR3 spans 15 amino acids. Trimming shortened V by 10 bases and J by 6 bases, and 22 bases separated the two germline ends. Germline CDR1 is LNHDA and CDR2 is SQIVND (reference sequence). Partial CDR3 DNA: TGTGCCACCAGCGGGTGGGGGGGGCGTATCAATGAG. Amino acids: CATSGWGGRINE. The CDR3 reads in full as CATSGWGGRINEQFF. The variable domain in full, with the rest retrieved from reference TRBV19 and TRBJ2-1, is DGGITQSPKYLFRKEGQNVTLSCEQNLNHDAMYWYRQDPGQGLRLIYYSQIVNDFQKGDIAEGYSVSREKKESFPLTVTSAQKNPTAFYLCATSGWGGRINEQFFGPGTRLTVL.

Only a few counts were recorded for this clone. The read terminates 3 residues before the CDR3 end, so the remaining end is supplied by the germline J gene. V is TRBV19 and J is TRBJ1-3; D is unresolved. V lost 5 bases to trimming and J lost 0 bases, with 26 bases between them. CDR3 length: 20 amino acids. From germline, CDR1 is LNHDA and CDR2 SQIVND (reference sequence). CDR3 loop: CASSPVKANPDLGSGNTIYF. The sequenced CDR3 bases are TGTGCCAGTAGTCCTGTGAAAGCGAACCCTGACCTGGGCTCTGGAAACACC.

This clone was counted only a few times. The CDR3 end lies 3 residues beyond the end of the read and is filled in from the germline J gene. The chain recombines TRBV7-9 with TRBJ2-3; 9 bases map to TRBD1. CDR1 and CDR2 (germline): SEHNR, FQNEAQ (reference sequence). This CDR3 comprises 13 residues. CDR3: CASSLVTGGSQYF. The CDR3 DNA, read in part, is TGTGCCAGCAGCTTAGTTACAGGGGGCTCG. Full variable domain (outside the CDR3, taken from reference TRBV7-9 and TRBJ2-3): DTGVSQNPRHKITKRGQNVTFRCDPISEHNRLYWYRQTLGQGPEFLTYFQNEAQLEKSRLLSDRFSAERPKGSFSTLEIQRTEQGDSAMYLCASSLVTGGSQYFGPGTRLTVL.

CDR3 protein: CASSLTERSADTQYF. CDR3 DNA, as far as it was read: TGTGCCAGCAGCTTAACTGAGAGGTCCGCAGATACG. The genes are TRBV7-3 and TRBJ2-3, with D uncertain. Read data end 3 residues before the CDR3 end; the end is taken from the germline J gene. This CDR3 contains 15 residues. Trimming took 0 bases from V and 4 from J, leaving 11 bases between them. CDR1 is SGHTA and CDR2 is FQGTGA in the germline V gene.

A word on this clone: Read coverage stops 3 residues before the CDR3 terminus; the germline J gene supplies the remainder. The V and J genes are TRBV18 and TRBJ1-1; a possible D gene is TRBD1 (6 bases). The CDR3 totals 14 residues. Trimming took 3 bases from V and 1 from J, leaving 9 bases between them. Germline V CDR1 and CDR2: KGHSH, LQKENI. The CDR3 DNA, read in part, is TGTGCCAGCTCACCCTGGACAGAGAACACTGAA. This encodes CASSPWTENTE. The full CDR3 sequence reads CASSPWTENTEAFF. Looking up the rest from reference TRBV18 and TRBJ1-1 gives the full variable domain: NAGVMQNPRHLVRRRGQEARLRCSPMKGHSHVYWYRQLPEEGLKFMVYLQKENIIDESGMPKERFSAEFPKEGPSILRIQQVVRGDSAAYFCASSPWTENTEAFFGQGTRLTVV.

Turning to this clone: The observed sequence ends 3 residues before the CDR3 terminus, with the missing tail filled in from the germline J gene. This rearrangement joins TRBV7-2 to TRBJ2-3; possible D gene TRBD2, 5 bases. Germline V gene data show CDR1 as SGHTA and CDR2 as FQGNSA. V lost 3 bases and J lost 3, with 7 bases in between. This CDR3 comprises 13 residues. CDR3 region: CASSFDYTDTQYF. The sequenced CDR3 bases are TGTGCCAGCAGCTTTGACTATACAGATACG.

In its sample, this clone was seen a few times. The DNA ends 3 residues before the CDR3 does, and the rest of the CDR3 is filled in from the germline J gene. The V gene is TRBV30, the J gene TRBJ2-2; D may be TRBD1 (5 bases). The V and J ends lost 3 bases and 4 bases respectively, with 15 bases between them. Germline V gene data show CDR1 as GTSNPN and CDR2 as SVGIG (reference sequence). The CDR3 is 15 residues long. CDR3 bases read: TGTGCCTGGAGGCCACAGGACCCAACCACCGGGGAG. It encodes CAWRPQDPTTGE. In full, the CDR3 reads CAWRPQDPTTGELFF. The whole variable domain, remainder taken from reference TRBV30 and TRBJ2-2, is SQTIHQWPATLVQPVGSPLSLECTVEGTSNPNLYWYRQAAGRGLQLLFYSVGIGQISSEVPQNLSASRPQDRQFILSSKKLLLSDSGFYLCAWRPQDPTTGELFFGEGSRLTVL.

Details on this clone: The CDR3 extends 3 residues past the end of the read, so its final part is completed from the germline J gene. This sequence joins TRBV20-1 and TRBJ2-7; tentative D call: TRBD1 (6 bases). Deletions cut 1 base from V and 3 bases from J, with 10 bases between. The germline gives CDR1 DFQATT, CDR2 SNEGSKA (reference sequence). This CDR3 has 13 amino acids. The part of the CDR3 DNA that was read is TGCAGTGCTAGAGCCACAGGGTTCTACGAG. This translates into CSARATGFYE. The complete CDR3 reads CSARATGFYEQYF.

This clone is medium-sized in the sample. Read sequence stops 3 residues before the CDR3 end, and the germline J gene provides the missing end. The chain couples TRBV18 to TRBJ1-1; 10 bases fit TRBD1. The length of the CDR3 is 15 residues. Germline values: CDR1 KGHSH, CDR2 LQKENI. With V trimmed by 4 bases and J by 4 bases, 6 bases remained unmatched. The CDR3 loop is CASSRRTGGSTEAFF. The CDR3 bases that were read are TGTGCCAGCTCACGTCGGACAGGGGGAAGCACTGAA.

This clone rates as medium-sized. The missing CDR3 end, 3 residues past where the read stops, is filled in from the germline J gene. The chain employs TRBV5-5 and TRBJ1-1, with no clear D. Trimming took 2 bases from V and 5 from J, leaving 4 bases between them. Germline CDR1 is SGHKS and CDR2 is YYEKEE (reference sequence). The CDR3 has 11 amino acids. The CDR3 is CASSFKTEAFF. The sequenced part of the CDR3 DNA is TGTGCCAGCAGCTTCAAAACTGAA.

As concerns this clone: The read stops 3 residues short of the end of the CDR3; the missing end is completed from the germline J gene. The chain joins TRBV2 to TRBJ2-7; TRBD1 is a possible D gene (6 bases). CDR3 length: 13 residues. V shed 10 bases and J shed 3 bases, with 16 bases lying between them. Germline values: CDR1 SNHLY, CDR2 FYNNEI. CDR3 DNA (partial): TGTGCCATCGACAGGCTAGGTAACTACGAG. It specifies CAIDRLGNYE. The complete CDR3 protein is CAIDRLGNYEQYF.

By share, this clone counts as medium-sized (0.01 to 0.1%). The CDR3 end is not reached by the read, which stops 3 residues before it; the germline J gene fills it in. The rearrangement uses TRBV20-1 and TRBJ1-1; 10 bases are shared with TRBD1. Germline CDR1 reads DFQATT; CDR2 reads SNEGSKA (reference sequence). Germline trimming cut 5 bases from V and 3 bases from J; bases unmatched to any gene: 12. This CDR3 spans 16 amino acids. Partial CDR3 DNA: TGCAGTGCTCCACGGACAGGGGGAATTATGGACACTGAA. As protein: CSAPRTGGIMDTE. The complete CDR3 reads CSAPRTGGIMDTEAFF.

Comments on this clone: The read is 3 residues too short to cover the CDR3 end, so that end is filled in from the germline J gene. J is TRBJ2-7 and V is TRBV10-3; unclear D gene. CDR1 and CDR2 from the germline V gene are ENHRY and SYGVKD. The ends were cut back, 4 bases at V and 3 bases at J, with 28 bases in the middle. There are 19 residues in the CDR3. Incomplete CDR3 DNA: TGTGCCATCAGTGGTCGGATCCAAGGGCCAAGGTCGGTTTTCTACGAG. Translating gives CAISGRIQGPRSVFYE. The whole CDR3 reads CAISGRIQGPRSVFYEQYF.

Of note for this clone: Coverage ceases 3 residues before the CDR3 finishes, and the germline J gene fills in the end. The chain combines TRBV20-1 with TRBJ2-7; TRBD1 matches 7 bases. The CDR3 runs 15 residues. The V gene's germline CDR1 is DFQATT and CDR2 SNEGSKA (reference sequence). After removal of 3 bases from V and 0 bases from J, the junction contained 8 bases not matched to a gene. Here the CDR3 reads CSARVSWDSSYEQYF. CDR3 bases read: TGCAGTGCTAGGGTGTCGTGGGACAGCTCCTACGAG.

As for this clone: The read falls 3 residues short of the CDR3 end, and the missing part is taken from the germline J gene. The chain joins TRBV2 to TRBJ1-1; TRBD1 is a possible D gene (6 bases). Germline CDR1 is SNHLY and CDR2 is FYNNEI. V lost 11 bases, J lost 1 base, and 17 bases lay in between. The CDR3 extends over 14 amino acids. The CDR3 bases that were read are TGTGCCGGTCGGCGCGGGGGCGCGAACACTGAA. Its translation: CAGRRGGANTE. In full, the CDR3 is CAGRRGGANTEAFF.

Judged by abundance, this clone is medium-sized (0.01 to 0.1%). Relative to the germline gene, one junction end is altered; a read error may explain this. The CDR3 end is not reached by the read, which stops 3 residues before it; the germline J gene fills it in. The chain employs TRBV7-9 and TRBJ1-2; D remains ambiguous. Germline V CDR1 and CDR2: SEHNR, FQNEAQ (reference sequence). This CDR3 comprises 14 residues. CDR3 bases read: TGTGCCAGCACCTTAGGATCGGGGAACTATGGC. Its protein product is CASTLGSGNYG. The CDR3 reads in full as CASTLGSGNYGYTF.

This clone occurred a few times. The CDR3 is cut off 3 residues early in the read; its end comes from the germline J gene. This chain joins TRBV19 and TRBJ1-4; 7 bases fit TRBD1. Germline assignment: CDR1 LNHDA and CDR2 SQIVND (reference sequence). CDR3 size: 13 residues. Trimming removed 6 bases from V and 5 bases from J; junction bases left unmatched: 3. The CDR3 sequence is CASRDRTNEKLFF. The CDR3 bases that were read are TGTGCCAGTAGGGACAGGACGAATGAAAAA.

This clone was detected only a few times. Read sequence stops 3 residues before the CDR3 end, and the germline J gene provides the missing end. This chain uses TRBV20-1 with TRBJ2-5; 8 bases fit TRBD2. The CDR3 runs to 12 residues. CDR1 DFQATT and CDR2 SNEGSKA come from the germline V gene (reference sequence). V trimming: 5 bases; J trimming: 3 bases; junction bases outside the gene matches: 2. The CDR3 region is CSAGLAEETQYF. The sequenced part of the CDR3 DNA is TGCAGTGCTGGACTAGCTGAAGAGACC.

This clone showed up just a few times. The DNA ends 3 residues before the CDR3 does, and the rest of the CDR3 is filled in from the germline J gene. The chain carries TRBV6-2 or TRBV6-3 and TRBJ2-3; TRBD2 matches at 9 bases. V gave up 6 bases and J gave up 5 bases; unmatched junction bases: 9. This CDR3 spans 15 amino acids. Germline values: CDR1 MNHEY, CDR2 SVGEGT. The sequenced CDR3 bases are TGTGCCAGCAGACCCCCAGCGGGGGGTCGAGATACG. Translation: CASRPPAGGRDT. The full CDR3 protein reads CASRPPAGGRDTQYF.

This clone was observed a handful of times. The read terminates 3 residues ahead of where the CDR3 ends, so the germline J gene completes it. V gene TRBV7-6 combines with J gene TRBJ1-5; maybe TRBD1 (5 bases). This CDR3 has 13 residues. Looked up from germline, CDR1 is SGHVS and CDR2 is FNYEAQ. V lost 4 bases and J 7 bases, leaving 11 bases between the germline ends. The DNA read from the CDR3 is TGTGCCAGCAGCTCTGGAGGGGCCCAGCCC. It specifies CASSSGGAQP. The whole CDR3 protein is CASSSGGAQPQHF.

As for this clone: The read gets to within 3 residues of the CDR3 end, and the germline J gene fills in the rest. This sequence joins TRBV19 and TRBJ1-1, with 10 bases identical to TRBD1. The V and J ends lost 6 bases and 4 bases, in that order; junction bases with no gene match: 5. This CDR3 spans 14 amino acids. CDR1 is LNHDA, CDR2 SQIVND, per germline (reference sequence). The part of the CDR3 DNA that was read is TGTGCCAGTAGCGGGACAGGGGTTTTCACTGAA. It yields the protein CASSGTGVFTE. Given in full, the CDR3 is CASSGTGVFTEAFF.

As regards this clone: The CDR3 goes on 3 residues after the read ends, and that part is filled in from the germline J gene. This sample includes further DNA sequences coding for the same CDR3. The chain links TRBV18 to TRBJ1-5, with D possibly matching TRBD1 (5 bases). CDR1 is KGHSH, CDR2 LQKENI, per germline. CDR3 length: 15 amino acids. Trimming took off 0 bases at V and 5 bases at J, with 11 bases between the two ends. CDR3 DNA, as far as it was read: TGTGCCAGCTCACCACCGGGGGGGTGGGATCAGCCC. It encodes CASSPPGGWDQP. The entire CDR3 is CASSPPGGWDQPQHF.

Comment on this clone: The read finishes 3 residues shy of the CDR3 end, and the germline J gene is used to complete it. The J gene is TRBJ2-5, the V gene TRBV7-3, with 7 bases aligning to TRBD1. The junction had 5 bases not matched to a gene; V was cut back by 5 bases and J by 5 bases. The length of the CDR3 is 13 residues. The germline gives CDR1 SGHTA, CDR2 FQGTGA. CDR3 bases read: TGTGCCAGCAGCCCGACAGGGCCCGAGACC. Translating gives CASSPTGPET. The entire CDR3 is CASSPTGPETQYF.

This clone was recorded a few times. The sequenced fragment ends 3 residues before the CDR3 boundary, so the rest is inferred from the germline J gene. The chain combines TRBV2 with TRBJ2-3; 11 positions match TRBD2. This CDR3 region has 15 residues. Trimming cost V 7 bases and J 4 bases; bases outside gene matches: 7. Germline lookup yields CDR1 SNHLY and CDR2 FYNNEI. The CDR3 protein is CASTHSGGAADTQYF. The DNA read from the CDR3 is TGTGCCAGCACTCATAGCGGGGGGGCTGCAGATACG.